The T cell receptor (beta chain) under discussion was sequenced for a study of shared clonotypes between healthy human individuals. The junction had 16 bases not matched to a gene; V was cut back by 5 bases and J by 7 bases. This CDR3 contains 16 residues. Germline CDR1 SGHTA, CDR2 FQGNSA. The data were produced by immunoSEQ multiplex PCR, yet TCRdb's version contains in-frame clones alone and is incomplete. This sample has over a million clones, with 75% to 80% found just once. The sample comprised memory CD4+ T cells from PBMCs. The subset denotes: CD45RA-negative fraction. The chain has TRBV7-2 and TRBJ2-7; TRBD2 agrees at 8 bases. The clonotype originates from a man between 18 and 29 years old in good health. Some clones in this sample may be carry-over from other donors' samples. The CDR3 DNA is TGTGCCAGCAGCCCTTCGCGGGAGGCCTCCTTACGGGAGCAGTACTTC. It yields the protein CASSPSREASLREQYF.